The 27 T cell receptor beta chains reported below all come from one sample, sequenced in a study of T-cell memory formation after mild COVID-19. TCRdb processed the 5' RACE reads anew with MiXCR; each CDR3 protein has one entry. Of about 310,000 distinct CDR3 sequences in the sample, roughly a fifth were seen once. The sequenced sample was PBMCs or a T cell subset sorted from them (not recorded which). The receptors shown here come from a man aged 18 to 35 who had mild COVID-19 (a few samples of this study predate the infection). Cell type and time point are not known.

This clonotype came up a few times. V is TRBV4-1 and J is TRBJ2-4, with 11 bases matching TRBD2. The germline V gene has CDR1 MGHRA and CDR2 YSYEKL. V lost 4 bases to trimming and J lost 4 bases; unmatched junction nucleotides: 9. The CDR3 is 17 residues long. The CDR3 nucleotides are TGCGCCAGCAGCCCCCTGTCGGCTAGCGGGGGGAAAAACATTCAGTACTTC. This encodes CASSPLSASGGKNIQYF.

This clonotype was observed a handful of times. The chain combines TRBV5-1 with TRBJ2-7; D is perhaps TRBD2 (5 bases). Trimming shortened V by 6 bases and J by 2 bases, and 12 bases separated the two germline ends. CDR1 is SGHRS and CDR2 is YFSETQ in the germline V gene. The CDR3 is 13 residues long. The chain's CDR3 is CASTPDWTYEQYF. In DNA form, the CDR3 reads TGCGCCAGCACACCGGACTGGACCTACGAGCAGTACTTC.

This clonotype was picked up a small number of times. V is TRBV24-1 and J is TRBJ2-3; 10 nucleotides line up with TRBD1. The ends lost 4 bases at V and 4 bases at J; junction bases unmatched: 4. There are 15 residues in the CDR3. CDR1 KGHDR and CDR2 SFDVKD come from the germline V gene. CDR3 DNA sequence: TGTGCCACCAGTGAAGCCGGGACAGGGGCAGATACGCAGTATTTT. Its translation is CATSEAGTGADTQYF.

In this sample, this clonotype turned up a few times. This sequence joins TRBV7-9 and TRBJ2-6, with 11 bases identical to TRBD1. The V gene's germline CDR1 is SEHNR and CDR2 FQNEAQ (reference sequence). This CDR3 is built from 18 residues. V lost 7 bases to trimming and J lost 3 bases; unmatched junction nucleotides: 11. In DNA form, the CDR3 reads TGTGCCAGCACTCCTACGGACAGGGGGCCGCATGGGGCCAACGTCCTGACTTTC. As protein: CASTPTDRGPHGANVLTF.

CDR3 residues: CAAHRGGAGDTEAFF. CDR3 in DNA: TGTGCCGCCCATCGGGGCGGGGCGGGGGACACTGAAGCTTTCTTT. J is TRBJ1-1 and V is TRBV6-5; perhaps TRBD1 as D (5 bases). Trimming shortened V by 11 bases and J by 3 bases, and 22 bases separated the two germline ends. The CDR3 covers 15 residues. Germline CDR1 MNHEY, CDR2 SVGAGI.

This clonotype was recorded a few times. The rearrangement joins TRBV11-2 to TRBJ2-3; 13 positions match TRBD2. The CDR3 is made up of 15 amino acids. After removal of 3 bases from V and 7 bases from J, the junction contained 4 bases not matched to a gene. From germline, CDR1 is SGHAT and CDR2 FQNNGV. This chain's CDR3 is CASSFGLAGAYTQYF. The CDR3 coding sequence is TGTGCCAGCAGCTTCGGACTAGCGGGGGCTTATACGCAGTATTTT.

The V and J genes are TRBV15 and TRBJ2-5; 12 nucleotides line up with TRBD2. Germline V gene sequence: CDR1 LNHNV, CDR2 YYDKDF (reference sequence). The trim removed 3 bases at V and 2 bases at J, leaving 4 bases unmatched. The CDR3 runs to 16 residues. The CDR3 is CATSSGLAGPQETQYF. CDR3 DNA sequence: TGTGCCACCAGCAGCGGACTAGCGGGGCCTCAAGAGACCCAGTACTTC.

The gene calls are TRBV30 and TRBJ2-3; the D gene is possibly TRBD2 (5 bases). Trimming removed 3 bases from V and 0 bases from J, with 10 bases in between. CDR1 is GTSNPN, CDR2 SVGIG, per germline (reference sequence). The CDR3 is 14 amino acids. CDR3 amino acids: CAWRERRSTDTQYF. As DNA, the CDR3 is TGTGCCTGGAGGGAGCGGAGAAGCACAGATACGCAGTATTTT.

The V gene is TRBV5-6, the J gene TRBJ2-7; tentatively, D is TRBD2 (6 bases). CDR1 and CDR2 (germline): SGHDT, YYEEEE. The CDR3 is 14 amino acids. Trimming cost V 0 bases and J 6 bases, with 13 bases left between them. The CDR3 nucleotides read TGTGCCAGCAGCTTGGGCGTACGGGGGAGCGAGCAGTACGTC. It specifies CASSLGVRGSEQYV.

The chain recombines TRBV6-6 with TRBJ1-4; TRBD1 aligns across 7 bases. The CDR3 length is 17 residues. V was pared by 5 bases and J by 6 bases, with 15 bases of the junction left unmatched. The germline V gene encodes CDR1 MNHNY and CDR2 SVGAGI (reference sequence). DNA of the CDR3: TGTGCCAGCAGTGTTTATCCCGAGGGCAGGGGGTATGAAAAACTGTTTTTT. This translates into CASSVYPEGRGYEKLFF.

This chain connects TRBV20-1 to TRBJ2-4, with D perhaps TRBD2 (5 bases). Per the germline V gene, CDR1 is DFQATT and CDR2 is SNEGSKA (reference sequence). This CDR3 comprises 13 residues. V lost 3 bases and J 7 bases, leaving 13 bases between the germline ends. CDR3 bases: TGCAGTGCTAGGAGGGAAGGGCGCAACATTCAGTACTTC. Amino acids: CSARREGRNIQYF.

This chain connects TRBV6-5 to TRBJ1-5; 8 bases agree with TRBD1. There are 13 residues in the CDR3. Germline CDR1 MNHEY, CDR2 SVGAGI. With V trimmed by 4 bases and J by 5 bases, 1 base remained unmatched. Here the CDR3 DNA reads TGTGCCAGCAGTTCCAGGGGGCATCAGCCCCAGCATTTT. It yields the protein CASSSRGHQPQHF.

This clonotype appeared a single time. The chain links TRBV19 to TRBJ1-1, with D tentatively TRBD1 (5 bases). V dropped 0 bases and J dropped 5 bases, with 7 bases sitting between them. CDR3 length: 13 residues. In germline, CDR1 is LNHDA, CDR2 SQIVND (reference sequence). CDR3 sequence (DNA): TGTGCCAGTAGTATAGAAGGGGTGACTGAAGCTTTCTTT. Its protein product is CASSIEGVTEAFF. Using reference TRBV19 and TRBJ1-1 for the parts outside the CDR3, the full variable domain is DGGITQSPKYLFRKEGQNVTLSCEQNLNHDAMYWYRQDPGQGLRLIYYSQIVNDFQKGDIAEGYSVSREKKESFPLTVTSAQKNPTAFYLCASSIEGVTEAFFGQGTRLTVV.

The rearrangement joins TRBV7-9 to TRBJ2-7, with a weak D call TRBD1 (6 bases). The V end was cut by 2 bases, the J end by 6 bases, with 14 bases between. This CDR3 has 14 residues. The V gene's germline CDR1 is SEHNR and CDR2 FQNEAQ (reference sequence). CDR3 bases: TGTGCCAGCAGCTTACTAGAGGGGGTTTGCGAGCAGTACGTC. Translation gives CASSLLEGVCEQYV.

This clonotype showed up just a few times. The chain uses TRBV2 and TRBJ2-3; tentative D call: TRBD1 (8 bases). The CDR3 runs 17 residues. The germline CDR1 and CDR2 sequences are SNHLY and FYNNEI. V lost 6 bases and J 4 bases, leaving 23 bases between the germline ends. CDR3 in DNA: TGTGCCAGCAGCAGGGGGCGTAGCGGGTTCCATTCAGATACGCAGTATTTT. This gives the protein CASSRGRSGFHSDTQYF. Looking up the rest from reference TRBV2 and TRBJ2-3 gives the full variable domain: EPEVTQTPSHQVTQMGQEVILRCVPISNHLYFYWYRQILGQKVEFLVSFYNNEISEKSEIFDDQFSVERPDGSNFTLKIRSTKLEDSAMYFCASSRGRSGFHSDTQYFGPGTRLTVL.

This chain links TRBV12-3 or TRBV12-4 with TRBJ2-2; D is unclear. V gave up 7 bases and J gave up 6 bases, with 9 bases separating them. This CDR3 region has 12 residues. CDR3 amino acids: CASKANPGELFF. CDR3 in DNA: TGTGCCAGCAAGGCTAACCCCGGGGAGCTGTTTTTT.

The sample holds many counts of this clonotype. The chain uses TRBV7-2 and TRBJ2-3; D perhaps matches TRBD2 (5 bases). The germline V gene has CDR1 SGHTA and CDR2 FQGNSA. V was trimmed by 0 bases and J by 5 bases, leaving 6 bases between them. The CDR3 loop spans 13 amino acids. CDR3 sequence: CASSLAEEDTQYF. The CDR3 coding sequence is TGTGCCAGCAGCTTAGCGGAGGAAGATACGCAGTATTTT.

This clonotype occurred a few times. V gene TRBV2 combines with J gene TRBJ1-3; TRBD1 is a possible D gene (6 bases). Trimming took 8 bases from V and 4 from J, leaving 18 bases between them. The CDR3 consists of 15 residues. Germline CDR1 and CDR2: SNHLY and FYNNEI. Here the CDR3 reads CASCYPGEAGNTIYF. The CDR3, as DNA: TGTGCCAGCTGTTACCCAGGGGAGGCAGGAAACACCATATATTTT.

In this sample, this clonotype turned up a few times. This chain links TRBV7-2 with TRBJ2-5; TRBD2 is a possible D gene (6 bases). Germline-derived CDR1 and CDR2 are SGHTA and FQGNSA. This CDR3 has 14 amino acids. The ends were cut back, 0 bases at V and 9 bases at J, with 14 bases in the middle. The CDR3 here is CASSLAGLLGSQYF. CDR3 DNA: TGTGCCAGCAGCTTAGCGGGACTGCTCGGTTCCCAGTACTTC. Together with reference TRBV7-2 and TRBJ2-5, the CDR3 gives the full variable domain: GAGVSQSPSNKVTEKGKDVELRCDPISGHTALYWYRQSLGQGLEFLIYFQGNSAPDKSGLPSDRFSAERTGGSVSTLTIQRTQQEDSAVYLCASSLAGLLGSQYFGPGTRLLVL.

The table lists this clonotype with many counts. The rearrangement uses TRBV7-9 and TRBJ2-3; possible D gene TRBD2, 5 bases. This CDR3 is 14 amino acids long. Trimming removed 5 bases at V and 4 bases at J, with 13 bases between. Germline loops: CDR1 SEHNR, CDR2 FQNEAQ (reference sequence). CDR3 sequence reads: CASSLDSTPDTQYF. The DNA of the CDR3 is TGTGCCAGCAGCCTGGACTCAACCCCAGATACGCAGTATTTT.

The table lists this clonotype with many counts. The chain couples TRBV7-2 to TRBJ2-5, with D possibly matching TRBD2 (6 bases). The germline gives CDR1 SGHTA, CDR2 FQGNSA. The CDR3 runs 14 residues. V was shortened by 3 bases and J by 5 bases, with 13 bases between the two germline ends. This CDR3 is CASSLLTRQETQYF. The CDR3 nucleotides are TGTGCCAGCAGCTTGCTGACTAGGCAGGAGACCCAGTACTTC.

This clonotype was counted only a few times. The chain is built from TRBV18 and TRBJ2-1; D is unclear. CDR1 is KGHSH and CDR2 is LQKENI in the germline V gene. V lost 3 bases and J 4 bases, leaving 7 bases between the germline ends. This CDR3 has 13 residues. CDR3 in amino acids: CASSPPAYNEQFF. The CDR3 DNA reads as TGTGCCAGCTCACCCCCTGCTTACAATGAGCAGTTCTTC. Looking up the rest from reference TRBV18 and TRBJ2-1 gives the full variable domain: NAGVMQNPRHLVRRRGQEARLRCSPMKGHSHVYWYRQLPEEGLKFMVYLQKENIIDESGMPKERFSAEFPKEGPSILRIQQVVRGDSAAYFCASSPPAYNEQFFGPGTRLTVL.

This clonotype was seen a handful of times. This sequence joins TRBV6-5 and TRBJ2-5; 9 bases match TRBD2. Germline loops: CDR1 MNHEY, CDR2 SVGAGI. This CDR3 is built from 14 residues. With V trimmed by 8 bases and J by 2 bases, 6 bases remained unmatched. CDR3 nucleotide sequence: TGTGCCAGCTCGCGGGGGGGCGCGCAAGAGACCCAGTACTTC. Its protein is CASSRGGAQETQYF.

The CDR3 sequence is CASSQDVIKKPYTF. DNA of the CDR3: TGCGCCAGCAGCCAGGACGTAATCAAAAAACCCTACACCTTC. V is TRBV4-3 and J is TRBJ1-2, with D unclear. CDR1 and CDR2 from the germline V gene are LGHNA and YSLEER. CDR3 size: 14 residues. Trimming pared 3 bases from V and 10 bases from J, leaving 18 bases between.

The V gene is TRBV20-1, the J gene TRBJ2-5; weak D call: TRBD2 (5 bases). CDR3 length: 14 amino acids. The germline V gene has CDR1 DFQATT and CDR2 SNEGSKA (reference sequence). Trimming removed 1 base from V and 7 bases from J, with 16 bases in between. The CDR3 nucleotides are TGCAGTGCTAGAGCAGCGGACGCGCCCGGGACCCAGTACTTC. Amino acid sequence: CSARAADAPGTQYF.

This chain links TRBV29-1 with TRBJ2-1, with D possibly TRBD2 on 5 matching bases. The CDR3 has 10 residues. Per the germline V gene, CDR1 is SQVTM and CDR2 is ANQGSEA. Trimming removed 7 bases at V and 6 bases at J, with 7 bases between. The CDR3 protein is CSAEGNEQFF. The CDR3 bases are TGCAGCGCCGAGGGCAATGAGCAGTTCTTC.

CDR3 sequence: CASVGAADTQYF. CDR3 DNA: TGTGCCAGTGTCGGGGCGGCAGATACGCAGTATTTT. This chain joins TRBV18 and TRBJ2-3; the D gene could be TRBD1 or TRBD2 (5 bases each). The ends were cut back, 9 bases at V and 4 bases at J, with 11 bases in the middle. This CDR3 is 12 amino acids long. The V gene's germline CDR1 is KGHSH and CDR2 LQKENI.